These T cell receptor beta chains were read from a single sample in a study of T cells in Graves' hyperthyroidism and ophthalmopathy. TCRdb ran MiXCR on the multiplex PCR reads and lists one entry per CDR3 protein. Of about 520,000 distinct CDR3 sequences in the sample, roughly 20% were seen once. The sequenced sample consisted of blood. The receptors derive from a man younger than 35 with Graves' hyperthyroidism. The CDR3 runs from the conserved cysteine through the conserved F or W. D genes are given only for firm matches. Only part of the rows carry a size: once, few, many, or a class if the clone is expanded.

D: -; V: TRBV11-1; size: -; J: TRBJ2-2; DNA: TGTGCCAGCAGCCCTCGATTAGGAGCAAAGAACACCGGGGAGCTGTTTTTT; CDR3: CASSPRLGAKNTGELFF
D: TRBD2; V: TRBV2; size: many; J: TRBJ2-5; DNA: TGTGCCAGCAGTGAATATGCGGGACTAGCGGGGTATGAGACCCAGTACTTC; CDR3: CASSEYAGLAGYETQYF
D: -; V: TRBV27; size: many; J: TRBJ1-3; DNA: TGTGCCAGCAGTGAGACAGGTCCTGGGAACACCATATATTTT; CDR3: CASSETGPGNTIYF
D: -; V: TRBV5-1; size: few; J: TRBJ1-1; DNA: TGCGCCAGCAGGGGGGGGAACACTGAAGCTTGCTTT; CDR3: CASRGGNTEACF
D: -; V: TRBV20-1; size: many; J: TRBJ2-7; DNA: TGCAGGGTCGCTCCAAGCGGCCACGGGGAGCAGTACTTC; CDR3: CRVAPSGHGEQYF
D: -; V: TRBV28; size: many; J: TRBJ1-2; DNA: TGTGCCAGCAGTTTACCGGCAGGGAACTCCTATGGCTACACCTTC; CDR3: CASSLPAGNSYGYTF
D: TRBD1; V: TRBV27; size: many; J: TRBJ2-7; DNA: TGTGCCAGCAATGACAGGGAAGGCTACGAGCAGTACTTC; CDR3: CASNDREGYEQYF
D: TRBD1; V: TRBV20-1; size: -; J: TRBJ1-5; DNA: TGCAGTGCCAACAGGGGACGCGGCAATCAGCCCCAGCATTTT; CDR3: CSANRGRGNQPQHF
D: -; V: TRBV6-5; size: few; J: TRBJ1-6; DNA: TGTGCCAGCAGTTACTCGAGACTAAATAATTCACCCCTCCACTTT; CDR3: CASSYSRLNNSPLHF
D: -; V: TRBV28; size: many; J: TRBJ1-5; DNA: TGTGCCAGCAGGACCCGAGACGCATCTAATCAGCCCCAGCATTTT; CDR3: CASRTRDASNQPQHF
D: -; V: TRBV6-1; size: -; J: TRBJ2-7; DNA: TGTGCCAGCAGACCCGGGGACGGCGAGCAGTACTTC; CDR3: CASRPGDGEQYF
D: TRBD1; V: TRBV11-2; size: few; J: TRBJ1-1; DNA: TGTGCCAGCAGCTTAGATGGTTTAACAGGGGAACCGAACACTGAAGCTTTCTTT; CDR3: CASSLDGLTGEPNTEAFF
D: -; V: TRBV11-3; size: many; J: TRBJ1-2; DNA: TGTGCCAGCAGCCTTGGGATGGGATCCTATGGCTACACCTTC; CDR3: CASSLGMGSYGYTF
D: -; V: TRBV5-1; size: many; J: TRBJ2-5; DNA: TGCGCCAGCAGCTTGACAGCGGTGCAAGAGACCCAGTACTTC; CDR3: CASSLTAVQETQYF
D: -; V: TRBV5-1; size: many; J: TRBJ2-5; DNA: TGCGCCAGCAGCTTGGACTTGGAGACCCAGTACTTC; CDR3: CASSLDLETQYF